This T cell receptor beta chain appears in the sequencing data of a study of response to subunit inactivated influenza vaccine. Concerning this clonotype itself: Antigen unknown.

Germline CDR1 is MDHEN and CDR2 is SYDVKM. The CDR3 loop spans 17 amino acids. With V trimmed by 4 bases and J by 0 bases, 8 bases remained unmatched. TCRdb analysed the RT-PCR reads with MiXCR anew, one entry per CDR3 protein. This table has 630,000 or so distinct CDR3 sequences, 15% to 19% appearing once. Points from the study as a whole: Authors suggested each seasonal influenza vaccination recruits few new T cells.

This sequence originates from a man aged 45-60 years who received an inactivated influenza vaccine. The sequencing here drew on PBMCs from blood, taken 12 days after vaccination. The chain combines TRBV28 with TRBJ2-5; TRBD2 matches 10 bases. The CDR3, as DNA: TGTGCCAGCAGTTCTCCGGCTAGCGGGAGAAACCAAGAGACCCAGTACTTC. Translation: CASSSPASGRNQETQYF.